This T cell receptor (beta chain) was captured by sequencing in a study of Ad26.COV2.S vaccination and SARS-CoV-2 variants. Trimming cost V 0 bases and J 1 base; bases outside gene matches: 0. The CDR3 runs to 16 residues. The germline V gene encodes CDR1 SGHNT and CDR2 YYREEE (reference sequence). Noted treatment: over 15 received Ad26.COV2.S at low or high dose, single or two shots; 5 received placebo; per-sample allocation not given. Sampling happened 63 days after the first vaccine or placebo injection. Its platform was an Ad26 vector, and its expressed antigen was Wuhan-strain SARS-CoV-2 spike. Only in-frame clones appear in the TCRdb table, and some are missing; sequencing was by immunoSEQ multiplex PCR. This sample has 440,000 or so clones; around 92% occur once, and the top ten carry roughly 1.7%.

The sequencing here drew on peripheral blood, taken in a trial of Ad26.COV2.S vaccine versus placebo. The chain has TRBV5-4 and TRBJ2-2; 10 bases match TRBD2. The origin of this receptor is a person between 18 and 60 years old who received the Ad26.COV2.S COVID-19 vaccine or a placebo. The CDR3 sequence: CASSLGLAGNTGELFF. DNA for the CDR3: TGTGCCAGCAGCTTGGGACTAGCGGGGAACACCGGGGAGCTGTTTTTT. The variable domain in full, completed from reference TRBV5-4 and TRBJ2-2, reads ETGVTQSPTHLIKTRGQQVTLRCSSQSGHNTVSWYQQALGQGPQFIFQYYREEENGRGNFPPRFSGLQFPNYSSELNVNALELDDSALYLCASSLGLAGNTGELFFGEGSRLTVL.